This T cell receptor beta chain is drawn from a study of blood T cell repertoires in COVID-19 (dated by TCRdb to 2018 to 2020). Context from the whole study: The collaborator samples originated in the United States, Italy and Spain and spanned the acute and convalescent phases of COVID-19. The material from the prospective study consisted of cDNA or gDNA derived from T cells, B-cell-depleted T cells, or PBMCs. Samples were obtained from the ongoing ImmuneRACE study (first 160 participants) and from over 1,000 subjects provided by 6 global collaborators. Sample metadata almost always included a de-identified subject ID, COVID-19 status, age in years and sex. Where available, HLA class I and class II types were taken from metadata supplied by the sample provider and were not determined by assay-based typing. The repertoires were released in a freely available public database meant as a resource for research on the immune response to SARS-CoV-2. Subjects who had been exposed to COVID-19, were actively infected with it, or had recovered from it provided the deeply sampled blood TCRbeta repertoires that made up the dataset. Overall study outcomes, separate from this receptor: The quantity of clinical and demographic metadata differed by source and by participant and was supplied without curation.

TCRbeta CDR3 regions were amplified from genomic DNA by means of the immunoSEQ Assay, a bias-controlled multiplex PCR. The authors processed their data as follows. The number of nucleated cells in each sample was estimated from the amplification of reference gene primers within the assay. To quantify the absolute abundance of each unique TCRbeta CDR3 rearrangement, sequence reads were collapsed and filtered. Productive Simpson clonality was computed per sample as the square root of Simpson's diversity index over productive rearrangements. TCRdb provides this immuneACCESS table in a form limited to in-frame rearrangements. Some clones are lacking; in checked studies, under half of them reflect an unresolved V gene, and why the rest are absent is not known. That table supplies the V and J calls and clone size; D and trimming were determined from the DNA. The sample table holds 45,000 to 60,000 clones, of which 90% to 95% were seen once. About 4.2% of the sample lies in the top ten.

Inclusive of the bounding cysteine and phenylalanine, the CDR3 is 17 residues long. Only CDR3 DNA remains: 51 bases, in frame from the first base. Unmatched junction bases come to 13, with V trimmed by 3 bases and J by 3 bases. Collaborating institutions collected whole blood in K2EDTA tubes following their own protocols. For TCRbeta analysis, collaborators shipped samples in one of three forms: frozen whole blood, isolated PBMCs, or DNA extracted from either of those sample types. With respect to this clone: Its antigen has not been determined. No much larger clone exists at a distance of one base, and base qualities are not known.

The chain was built from TRBV5-3 and TRBJ2-5, with 8 bases in between that match TRBD1. TRBV5-3 qualifies as an ORF whose function is uncertain. Input material: peripheral blood. This TCR was recovered from a middle-aged man with acute or convalescent COVID-19. Here the CDR3 is given as CARSSYQGALGKETQYF. Here is the DNA: TGTGCCAGAAGCTCCTATCAGGGGGCGCTGGGCAAAGAGACCCAGTACTTC.